The 26 T cell receptor beta chains below all came from one sample that was sequenced in a study of blood T cell repertoires in COVID-19. Sequencing used immunoSEQ multiplex PCR; TCRdb keeps in-frame clones, though not all of them. The sample lists about 220,000 clones; 85% to 90% were seen once. Specimen: PBMCs or T cells enriched from blood (not recorded which). Source of these receptors: a woman between 18 and 30 years old in a cohort exposed to, infected with or recovered from COVID-19 (not recorded which).

Regarding this clone: This sample also contains other DNA sequences that code for the same CDR3. The chain carries TRBV18 and TRBJ1-1; D is unclear. Germline CDR1 reads KGHSH; CDR2 reads LQKENI. Trimming left V 5 bases short and J 5 bases short, with 12 bases between. The CDR3 is 13 amino acids. This chain's CDR3 is CASSSGGGTEAFF. The CDR3 DNA reads TGTGCCAGCTCAAGTGGAGGCGGGACTGAAGCTTTCTTT.

This clone was observed once. The chain links TRBV7-6 to TRBJ2-7; TRBD1 matches 7 bases. Germline CDR1 is SGHVS and CDR2 is FNYEAQ. With V trimmed by 5 bases and J by 3 bases, 4 bases remained unmatched. CDR3 length equals 13 residues. DNA for the CDR3: TGTGCCAGCAGCCCCGACAGGGACTACGAGCAGTACTTC. It encodes CASSPDRDYEQYF.

This clone was seen only once. The chain recombines TRBV29-1 with TRBJ1-2; 9 positions agree with TRBD1. The CDR3 runs 16 residues. The V segment lost 5 bases and the J segment 1 base; nucleotides outside the gene matches: 11. Germline V gene lookup returns CDR1 SQVTM and CDR2 ANQGSEA. CDR3 region: CSVPTRDREDNYGYTF. As DNA, the CDR3 is TGCAGCGTTCCCACCCGGGACAGGGAGGATAACTATGGCTACACCTTC.

The chain recombines TRBV4-1 with TRBJ2-3; D may be TRBD2 (5 bases). This CDR3 has 14 amino acids. Per germline, CDR1 MGHRA and CDR2 YSYEKL. With 0 bases removed from V and 4 bases from J, the gap between germline ends came to 8 bases. DNA of the CDR3: TGCGCCAGCAGCCAAGAGCGGAGGTCAGATACGCAGTATTTT. This translates into CASSQERRSDTQYF.

The V call is TRBV10-1, the J call TRBJ1-1; D ambiguous. The V and J ends lost 9 bases and 0 bases respectively, with 11 bases between them. Germline CDR1 is WNHNN and CDR2 is SYGVQD (reference sequence). CDR3 length: 13 amino acids. The CDR3: CASQSGLNTEAFF. The DNA for the CDR3 is TGCGCCAGTCAAAGCGGGCTGAACACTGAAGCTTTCTTT.

V usage is TRBV5-1 and J usage is TRBJ2-1, with 12 bases aligning to TRBD2. Germline V gene data show CDR1 as SGHRS and CDR2 as YFSETQ. This CDR3 spans 17 amino acids. Trimming cost V 4 bases and J 4 bases; bases outside gene matches: 9. The CDR3 coding sequence is TGCGCCAGCAGCCCGAGACTAGCGGGGGCCCGATACAATGAGCAGTTCTTC. Residues: CASSPRLAGARYNEQFF.

The rearrangement joins TRBV30 to TRBJ2-1; 7 nucleotides line up with TRBD2. Trimming cost V 8 bases and J 4 bases; bases outside gene matches: 11. The CDR3 spans 14 residues. The germline V gene has CDR1 GTSNPN and CDR2 SVGIG (reference sequence). CDR3 sequence: CALEGTSAYNEQFF. CDR3 DNA sequence: TGTGCCCTAGAAGGCACTAGCGCTTACAATGAGCAGTTCTTC. Full variable domain (rest looked up from reference TRBV30 and TRBJ2-1): SQTIHQWPATLVQPVGSPLSLECTVEGTSNPNLYWYRQAAGRGLQLLFYSVGIGQISSEVPQNLSASRPQDRQFILSSKKLLLSDSGFYLCALEGTSAYNEQFFGPGTRLTVL.

The CDR3 loop is CASSTVDRGQGYTF. The DNA for the CDR3 is TGTGCCAGCAGCACGGTAGACAGGGGGCAAGGCTACACCTTC. The V and J genes are TRBV3-1 (or the pseudogene TRBV3-2) and TRBJ1-2; 10 bases agree with TRBD1. V lost 5 bases, J lost 8 bases, and 8 bases stayed unmatched. Per germline, CDR1 LGHDT and CDR2 YNNKEL (reference sequence). This CDR3 contains 14 residues.

This clone has just one count. The chain recombines TRBV24-1 with TRBJ2-2, with D possibly being TRBD1 (6 bases). The CDR3 has 14 amino acids. V dropped 6 bases and J dropped 3 bases, with 10 bases sitting between them. The V gene's germline CDR1 is KGHDR and CDR2 SFDVKD. The CDR3 protein is CATSLQGDTGELFF. CDR3 nucleotides: TGTGCCACCAGTTTACAGGGTGACACCGGGGAGCTGTTTTTT.

The rearrangement links TRBV11-2 to TRBJ1-2; 10 bases match TRBD1. The CDR3 consists of 15 residues. CDR1 and CDR2 from the germline V gene are SGHAT and FQNNGV. The junction had 7 bases not matched to a gene; V was cut back by 5 bases and J by 4 bases. In DNA form, the CDR3 reads TGTGCCAGCAGCCCGGCCGGGACAGGGGCCTATGGCTACACCTTC. Encoded protein: CASSPAGTGAYGYTF.

V gene TRBV3-1 (or the pseudogene TRBV3-2) combines with J gene TRBJ1-3; TRBD1 agrees at 7 bases. The CDR3 is 15 residues long. V dropped 5 bases and J dropped 0; count of bases not matched to a gene: 4. Germline V gene data show CDR1 as LGHDT and CDR2 as YNNKEL (reference sequence). Here the CDR3 DNA reads TGTGCCAGCAGCAAGGGACAGCTCTCTGGAAACACCATATATTTT. Encoded protein: CASSKGQLSGNTIYF.

This chain connects TRBV19 to TRBJ2-1; weak D call: TRBD2 (5 bases). The CDR3 has 16 residues. The V and J ends lost 6 bases and 0 bases respectively, with 15 bases between them. Looked up from germline, CDR1 is LNHDA and CDR2 is SQIVND (reference sequence). The CDR3 is CASRGFSGSSYNEQFF. CDR3 DNA: TGTGCCAGTAGGGGCTTTTCGGGGAGCTCCTACAATGAGCAGTTCTTC.

DNA for the CDR3: TGTGCCAGCAGCCGGGACAGGGGGAATGAAGCTTTCTTT. Amino acid sequence: CASSRDRGNEAFF. The chain couples TRBV16 to TRBJ1-1, with 11 bases that match TRBD1. The CDR3 runs to 13 residues. V was pared by 4 bases and J by 7 bases, with 2 bases of the junction left unmatched. Germline-derived CDR1 and CDR2 are KGHSY and FQNENV.

The rearrangement joins TRBV21-1 to TRBJ1-2; the table calls TRBD1, which could not be checked here. TRBV21-1 is a pseudogene locus. This CDR3 has 15 amino acids. The CDR3 here is CASSRSPGQGFGYTF. CDR3 DNA sequence: TGTGCCAGCAGCAGATCGCCGGGACAGGGTTTCGGCTACACCTTC.

The V call is TRBV5-1, the J call TRBJ1-1, with TRBD1 identical over 7 bases. The CDR3 covers 14 residues. V shed 5 bases, J shed 1 base, and the junction held 5 bases outside the gene matches. CDR1 is SGHRS and CDR2 is YFSETQ in the germline V gene. The DNA for the CDR3 is TGCGCCAGCAGATTACAGGGGCCGAACACTGAAGCTTTCTTT. Encoded protein: CASRLQGPNTEAFF. Complete variable domain (other parts from reference TRBV5-1 and TRBJ1-1): KAGVTQTPRYLIKTRGQQVTLSCSPISGHRSVSWYQQTPGQGLQFLFEYFSETQRNKGNFPGRFSGRQFSNSRSEMNVSTLELGDSALYLCASRLQGPNTEAFFGQGTRLTVV.

This clone occurred once. V gene TRBV5-1 combines with J gene TRBJ1-1; D is possibly TRBD1 (5 bases). The CDR3 covers 12 residues. Germline V gene data show CDR1 as SGHRS and CDR2 as YFSETQ. The V gene lost 7 bases and the J gene lost 3 bases, with 10 bases spanning the gap. The CDR3 sequence is CASQGAYTEAFF. Here the CDR3 DNA reads TGCGCCAGCCAAGGGGCCTACACTGAAGCTTTCTTT.

The chain employs TRBV2 and TRBJ2-3, with 8 bases identical to TRBD2. Trimming took 4 bases from V and 3 from J; bases not matched to a gene: 6. CDR3 length equals 15 residues. Germline V gives CDR1 SNHLY, CDR2 FYNNEI. CDR3 loop: CASSAGGYRTDTQYF. Written as DNA, the CDR3 is TGTGCCAGCAGTGCGGGGGGGTATAGAACAGATACGCAGTATTTT.

The CDR3 spells CASSPDTDTIYF. CDR3 DNA sequence: TGTGCCAGCAGCCCCGACACGGACACCATATATTTT. The chain couples TRBV7-9 to TRBJ1-3, with D unclear. Germline CDR1 and CDR2: SEHNR and FQNEAQ (reference sequence). The length of the CDR3 is 12 residues. Trimming took 5 bases from V and 8 from J, leaving 10 bases between them.

The V gene is TRBV19, the J gene TRBJ1-4, with D possibly TRBD1 on 5 matching bases. Trimming pared 5 bases from V and 5 bases from J, leaving 15 bases between. Germline CDR1 reads LNHDA; CDR2 reads SQIVND (reference sequence). The CDR3 sequence is 15 residues long. CDR3 nucleotides: TGTGCCAGTAGTCCTAGACAGCTAAGGAATGAAAAACTGTTTTTT. This gives the protein CASSPRQLRNEKLFF.

This chain links TRBV5-5 with TRBJ1-2; 9 nucleotides align to TRBD1. Trimming took 4 bases from V and 7 from J; bases not matched to a gene: 8. The CDR3 sequence is 14 residues long. Germline V gives CDR1 SGHKS, CDR2 YYEKEE (reference sequence). The CDR3 is CASSINTGGVGYTF. The CDR3 bases are TGTGCCAGCAGCATAAATACAGGGGGCGTTGGCTACACCTTC.

The V call is TRBV7-9, the J call TRBJ1-1; TRBD1 agrees at 7 bases. The CDR3 is 13 amino acids. The germline CDR1 and CDR2 sequences are SEHNR and FQNEAQ (reference sequence). The trim removed 5 bases at V and 11 bases at J, leaving 11 bases unmatched. The CDR3 DNA follows: TGTGCCAGCAGCCCAAGAGGGGGCTTCGAGGCTTTCTTT. This codes for CASSPRGGFEAFF.

This sequence joins TRBV15 and TRBJ2-1, with 12 bases fitting TRBD2. The germline gives CDR1 LNHNV, CDR2 YYDKDF (reference sequence). The CDR3 sequence is 16 residues long. V lost 6 bases and J lost 9; bases outside the gene matches: 12. CDR3 loop: CATRPPLAGGWSEQFF. CDR3 DNA: TGTGCCACCAGACCCCCCCTAGCGGGAGGGTGGAGTGAGCAGTTCTTC.

The V gene is TRBV5-1, the J gene TRBJ2-1; TRBD2 agrees at 7 bases. Germline-derived CDR1 and CDR2 are SGHRS and YFSETQ. V lost 7 bases to trimming and J lost 3 bases; unmatched junction nucleotides: 7. The CDR3 consists of 14 residues. CDR3 in DNA: TGCGCCAGCGGAAAGGGAGGGAGCTACAATGAGCAGTTCTTC. Translating it yields CASGKGGSYNEQFF.

V is TRBV11-2 and J is TRBJ2-7; possible D gene TRBD1, 6 bases. The CDR3 extends over 15 amino acids. The germline CDR1 and CDR2 sequences are SGHAT and FQNNGV. Trimming pared 2 bases from V and 3 bases from J, leaving 14 bases between. DNA of the CDR3: TGTGCCAGCAGCTTATTATCAGGACAGTTCTACGAGCAGTACTTC. This translates into CASSLLSGQFYEQYF. Variable domain in full (rest from reference TRBV11-2 and TRBJ2-7): EAGVAQSPRYKIIEKRQSVAFWCNPISGHATLYWYQQILGQGPKLLIQFQNNGVVDDSQLPKDRFSAERLKGVDSTLKIQPAKLEDSAVYLCASSLLSGQFYEQYFGPGTRLTVT.

In the case of this clone: The junction departs from the called germline gene at one end, perhaps through a read error. The chain carries TRBV7-7 and TRBJ2-2; possibly TRBD2 for D (5 bases). CDR1 and CDR2 from the germline V gene are SSHAT and FNYEAQ (reference sequence). The CDR3 extends over 13 amino acids. CDR3 bases: TGTGCTAGCAGCGCACTAGGTCCCGGGGAGCTGTTTTTT. Protein product: CASSALGPGELFF.

The chain combines TRBV27 with TRBJ2-1; no firm D call. The V gene lost 7 bases and the J gene lost 5 bases, with 6 bases spanning the gap. There are 11 residues in the CDR3. CDR1 is MNHEY, CDR2 SMNVEV, per germline (reference sequence). The CDR3 protein is CASTENNEQFF. The CDR3 bases are TGTGCCAGCACAGAAAACAATGAGCAGTTCTTC.